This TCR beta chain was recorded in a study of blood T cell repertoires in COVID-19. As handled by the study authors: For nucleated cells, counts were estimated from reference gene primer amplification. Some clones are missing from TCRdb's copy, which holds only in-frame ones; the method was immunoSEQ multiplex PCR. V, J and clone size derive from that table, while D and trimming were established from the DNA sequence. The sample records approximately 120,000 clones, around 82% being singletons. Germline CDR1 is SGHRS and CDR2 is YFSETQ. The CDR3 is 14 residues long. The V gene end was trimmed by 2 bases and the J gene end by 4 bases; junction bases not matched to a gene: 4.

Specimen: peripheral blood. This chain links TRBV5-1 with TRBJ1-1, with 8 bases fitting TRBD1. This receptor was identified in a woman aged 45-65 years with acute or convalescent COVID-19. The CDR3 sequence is CASSFYTGGTEAFF. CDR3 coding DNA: TGCGCCAGCAGCTTTTATACAGGGGGCACTGAAGCTTTCTTT.